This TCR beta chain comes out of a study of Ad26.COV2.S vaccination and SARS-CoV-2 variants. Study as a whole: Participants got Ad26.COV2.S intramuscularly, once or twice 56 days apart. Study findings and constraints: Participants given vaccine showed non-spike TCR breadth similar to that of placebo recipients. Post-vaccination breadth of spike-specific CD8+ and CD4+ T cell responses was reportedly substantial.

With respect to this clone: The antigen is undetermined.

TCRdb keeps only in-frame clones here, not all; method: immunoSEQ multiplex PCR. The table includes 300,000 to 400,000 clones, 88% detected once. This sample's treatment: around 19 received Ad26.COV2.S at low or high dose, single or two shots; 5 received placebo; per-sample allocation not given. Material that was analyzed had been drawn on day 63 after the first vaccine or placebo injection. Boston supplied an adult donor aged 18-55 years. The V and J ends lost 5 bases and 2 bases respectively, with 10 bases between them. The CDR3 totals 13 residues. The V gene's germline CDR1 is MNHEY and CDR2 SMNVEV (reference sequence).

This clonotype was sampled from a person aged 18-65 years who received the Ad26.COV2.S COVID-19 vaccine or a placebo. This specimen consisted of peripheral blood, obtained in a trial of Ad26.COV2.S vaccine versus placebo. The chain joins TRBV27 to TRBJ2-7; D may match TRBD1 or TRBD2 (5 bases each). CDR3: CASSPWDAYEQYF. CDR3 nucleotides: TGTGCCAGCAGTCCCTGGGACGCCTACGAGCAGTACTTC.